This TCR beta chain was sequenced in a study of cytomegalovirus exposure and HLA in healthy donors (TCRdb year 2017). As for the study more broadly: The 550 to 750 repertoires of the first cohort and the 120 validation repertoires were produced on the same platform, according to a later analysis. In addition to the first cohort of approximately 670 subjects, a separate validation cohort of 130 or so different subjects was used. The study aimed to test whether signatures of past pathogen exposure could be identified by cataloging public T cell receptors. To predict cytomegalovirus infection status, the study combined high-throughput TCR immunosequencing, statistical association of individual TCRs with disease status, and machine learning.

Receptor libraries were prepared by the immunoSEQ multiplex PCR assay. Turning to the authors' computational methods: To diagnose cytomegalovirus status from the catalog of TCR beta chain sequences, a statistical classification framework was built. TCRdb stores this immuneACCESS table with in-frame sequences only. Part of the clones is absent; in the studies checked, under half of the shortfall reflects unresolved V genes, and no reason is known for the rest. Clone size and the V and J calls come from that table; the DNA yielded D and trimming. The sample table shows 300,000 to 350,000 clones, and roughly 86% are seen once. The ten largest clones add up to around 0.91% of the sample. In the case of this clone: Its antigen specificity is not known. One end of the junction is discordant with germline, which a read error may explain.

What the research found in general, with its limitations: The classifier was reported to diagnose cytomegalovirus status with high specificity and sensitivity in both the original cohort and the validation cohort. A few of the identified cytomegalovirus-associated TCR beta chains were confirmed in vitro to be specific for cytomegalovirus antigens. It was suggested by the authors that the approach could potentially be generalized to other disease states and immunological phenotypes. In the study, approximately 160 TCR beta chains were listed as associated with cytomegalovirus. While some public TCRs were present in many individuals, most TCR sequences turned up only very rarely across donors. All 120 or so repertoires were used to score co-occurrence in the validation cohort in a later analysis, because that analysis had no HLA typing for the cohort. In a later analysis, TCRs clustered in the first cohort were found to also tend to co-occur in the roughly 110 validation repertoires, with 94% of cluster scores above 0.

Reading from cysteine to phenylalanine, the CDR3 counts 8 amino acids. The only DNA kept is the CDR3, 24 bases in frame from the first base. The germline V gene sets CDR1 to KGHSH and CDR2 to LQKENI. Donors formed part of the validation cohort, which comprised fewer than 150 subjects and was distinct from the first cohort of under 850 subjects. The V and J segments used are TRBV18 and TRBJ1-2, with no D gene named confidently. Input material: PBMCs. This clonotype was sampled from a man aged 30 to 39 in good health and CMV-seronegative. The CDR3 sequence is CASSPFAF. The nucleotides read TGTGCCAGCTCACCCTTCGCCTTC.